This T cell receptor (beta chain) was captured in a study of T-cell memory formation after mild COVID-19. General study points: Within pre-infection memory, some responding clones were found, suggesting cross-reactive memory joined. Largely, contracting CD4+ clones fell within CM and EM, and contracting CD8+ clones within EMRA.

This clonotype was counted between two and nine times. As yet, its antigen is unknown. With constant-segment primers, 5'RACE yielded cDNA libraries of TCR alpha and TCR beta that carried sample barcodes and UMIs. TCRdb called the 5' RACE reads again in MiXCR, with one record for every CDR3 protein. The repertoire holds around 470,000 distinct CDR3 sequences, with 20% as singletons. The CDR3 extends over 14 amino acids. Trimming pared 11 bases from V and 3 bases from J, leaving 17 bases between. This chain joins TRBV12-3 or TRBV12-4 and TRBJ1-5; tentative D call: TRBD1 (6 bases). This clonotype was sampled from an adult woman who had mild COVID-19 (a few samples of this study predate the infection). Cell type and time point are not known. Sample: PBMCs or a T cell subset sorted from them (not recorded which). CDR3 in DNA: TGTGCCTCTGGGTGGACAGTCGACAATCAGCCCCAGCATTTT. Translating it yields CASGWTVDNQPQHF.